This TCR beta chain stems from a study of blood T cell repertoires in COVID-19. The wider study: Sites across the United States, Italy and Spain contributed samples from acute and convalescent COVID-19. PBMCs, B-cell-depleted T cells, or T cells provided the cDNA or gDNA that made up the material.

In the source study's methods: Cell counts per sample came from amplifying reference gene primers. Sequencing used immunoSEQ multiplex PCR; TCRdb keeps in-frame clones, though not all of them. That table furnishes V, J and clone size, whereas the DNA furnished D and trimming. The sample lists 63,000 or so clones, about 80% occurring once. Trimming took 4 bases from V and 2 from J; bases not matched to a gene: 6. In germline, CDR1 is SGHDT, CDR2 YYEEEE. The CDR3 length is 16 residues. Input material: peripheral blood. The rearrangement links TRBV5-6 to TRBJ2-7; 13 nucleotides agree with TRBD2. The sequence came from a human donor in a cohort sampled during active COVID-19. The CDR3 sequence: CASSGGTSGITYEQYF. CDR3 in DNA: TGTGCCAGCAGCGGAGGGACTAGCGGGATTACCTACGAGCAGTACTTC.